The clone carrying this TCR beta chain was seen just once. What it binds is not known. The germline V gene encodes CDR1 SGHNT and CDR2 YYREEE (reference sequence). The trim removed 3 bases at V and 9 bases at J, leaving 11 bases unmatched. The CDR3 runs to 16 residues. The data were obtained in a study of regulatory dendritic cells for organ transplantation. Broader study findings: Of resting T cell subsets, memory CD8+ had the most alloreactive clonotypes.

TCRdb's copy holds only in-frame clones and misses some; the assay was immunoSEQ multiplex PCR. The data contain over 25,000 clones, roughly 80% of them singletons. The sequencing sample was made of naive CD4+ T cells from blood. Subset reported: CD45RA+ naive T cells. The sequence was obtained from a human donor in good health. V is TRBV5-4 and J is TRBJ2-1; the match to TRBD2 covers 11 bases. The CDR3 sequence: CASSWVLAGGPFEQFF. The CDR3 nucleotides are TGTGCCAGCAGCTGGGTTTTAGCGGGGGGGCCGTTTGAGCAGTTCTTC.